This T cell receptor (beta chain) was documented in a study of T cells in Graves' hyperthyroidism and ophthalmopathy. General observations from the study: Before onset, ophthalmopathy was predicted by the model a median about 6.2 months earlier.

TCR beta CDR3 regions were amplified from RNA transcripts. HTBI primers were the set used in a first-round RT-PCR of the TCR CDR3. TCRdb passed the multiplex PCR reads through MiXCR, listing each CDR3 protein once. Of 800,000 or so distinct CDR3 sequences in the sample, 35% to 45% are singletons; the top ten hold 8.9%. From germline, CDR1 is SNHLY and CDR2 FYNNEI. V lost 4 bases, J lost 0 bases, and 6 bases lay in between. The CDR3 is 13 residues long. This clonotype was found once. Its antigen is still unknown. A much bigger clone sits one base away, suggesting this may be a read error. Since the CDR3 does not end with the conserved phenylalanine or tryptophan, this likely comes from a read error.

Source material: blood. This receptor was obtained from a man aged 18 to 35 with Graves' hyperthyroidism. The V gene is TRBV2, the J gene TRBJ2-5; possibly TRBD1 for D (5 bases). The CDR3 sequence: CASSGQNQETQYL. Written as DNA, the CDR3 is TGTGCCAGCAGTGGACAGAACCAAGAGACCCAGTACCTC.